The rows below give T cell receptor beta chains drawn from one sample of a study of cytomegalovirus exposure and HLA in healthy donors. Using immunoSEQ multiplex PCR, the repertoire was profiled, and TCRdb retains in-frame clones only, with some absent. The sample has 200,000 or so clones; approximately 79% are singletons. Sequencing was performed on PBMCs. The receptors shown here come from a man aged 18 to 30 in good health and CMV-seronegative. Both conserved end residues are part of each CDR3. The order of the fields is clone size, V gene, D gene, J gene, CDR3 protein, CDR3 DNA. The D gene is left open where the match is weak. Clone sizes are given selectively: once, few, many, or a class where the clone is expanded.

-	TRBV18	-	TRBJ2-7	CASSPGRGREQYF	TGTGCCAGCTCACCAGGTAGGGGTCGCGAGCAGTACTTC
-	TRBV30	-	TRBJ2-7	CAGRTGLSSYEQYF	TGTGCCGGACGCACAGGGTTGAGCTCCTACGAGCAGTACTTC
-	TRBV11-3	TRBD2	TRBJ2-5	CASSQGLAGVETQYF	TGTGCCAGCAGCCAAGGACTAGCGGGGGTAGAGACCCAGTACTTC
-	TRBV6-6	-	TRBJ1-1	CASSPQGGTEAFF	TGTGCCAGCAGCCCCCAGGGTGGCACTGAAGCTTTCTTT
-	TRBV4-1	TRBD2	TRBJ2-3	CASSQLAGAPSTDTQYF	TGCGCCAGCAGCCAACTAGCGGGGGCGCCTTCCACAGATACGCAGTATTTT
few	TRBV5-4	-	TRBJ2-7	CASRRNRDYEQYF	TGTGCCAGCAGGAGGAACCGAGACTACGAGCAGTACTTC
-	TRBV5-6	TRBD1	TRBJ1-2	CAGSLPRDRVLGYTF	TGTGCCGGCAGCTTACCCCGGGACAGGGTTCTAGGCTACACCTTC
-	TRBV5-6	TRBD2	TRBJ2-1	CASSLTSGGAGSYNEQFF	TGTGCCAGCAGCTTGACTAGCGGGGGGGCAGGGTCCTACAATGAGCAGTTCTTC
-	TRBV19	-	TRBJ2-1	CASSIDLELNEQFF	TGTGCCAGTAGTATAGATCTTGAGCTTAATGAGCAGTTCTTC
once	TRBV7-6	-	TRBJ1-3	CASSLGRSVSGNTIYF	TGTGCCAGCAGCTTAGGCAGGTCCGTCTCTGGAAACACCATATATTTT
-	TRBV29-1	-	TRBJ1-1	CSVLTGSVDTEAFF	TGCAGCGTGTTGACAGGATCGGTCGACACTGAAGCTTTCTTT
once	TRBV7-2	TRBD1	TRBJ1-1	CASSPGQGGTEAFF	TGTGCCAGCAGCCCGGGACAGGGAGGAACTGAAGCTTTCTTT
-	TRBV5-6	TRBD2	TRBJ2-1	CASSHETSGSYNEQFF	TGTGCCAGCAGCCACGAAACTAGCGGGAGTTACAATGAGCAGTTCTTC
-	TRBV7-8	TRBD1	TRBJ2-7	CASSAGTDLMLNSYEQYF	TGTGCCAGCAGCGCTGGGACAGACCTTATGCTTAACTCCTACGAGCAGTACTTC
-	TRBV7-9	TRBD1	TRBJ2-7	CASSPWDSTYEQYF	TGTGCCAGCAGCCCATGGGACAGCACCTACGAGCAGTACTTC
-	TRBV10-3	TRBD1	TRBJ2-6	CAISLGQGGSGANVLTF	TGTGCCATCAGCTTGGGACAGGGGGGCTCTGGGGCCAACGTCCTGACTTTC
-	TRBV7-2	TRBD2	TRBJ2-1	CASSLGAGGHNEQFF	TGTGCCAGCAGCTTAGGCGCGGGGGGCCACAATGAGCAGTTCTTC
-	TRBV6-5	-	TRBJ2-5	CASSSILAGTQYF	TGTGCCAGCAGTTCCATACTAGCAGGGACCCAGTACTTC
-	TRBV14	TRBD2	TRBJ2-1	CASSQDRSGSRHFHNEQFF	TGTGCCAGCAGCCAAGATCGGAGCGGGAGTCGTCATTTCCACAATGAGCAGTTCTTC
-	TRBV2	-	TRBJ2-1	CASRGRRAHNEQFF	TGTGCCAGTCGAGGAAGGAGGGCCCACAATGAGCAGTTCTTC
few	TRBV7-9	-	TRBJ2-5	CASSFLEGETQYF	TGTGCCAGCAGCTTCCTGGAGGGAGAGACCCAGTACTTC
-	TRBV30	-	TRBJ1-3	CAWSVSFSGNTIYF	TGTGCCTGGAGTGTCTCGTTCTCTGGAAACACCATATATTTT
-	TRBV9	-	TRBJ2-1	CASSVGDTSYNEQFF	TGTGCCAGCAGCGTAGGGGACACGTCCTACAATGAGCAGTTCTTC
-	TRBV9	TRBD1	TRBJ1-1	CASSKAGTGIMSAEAFF	TGTGCCAGCAGCAAAGCAGGGACAGGGATTATGTCAGCAGAAGCTTTCTTT
-	TRBV7-2	TRBD1	TRBJ2-2	CASSFRQGADTGELFF	TGTGCCAGCAGCTTTCGACAGGGGGCTGACACCGGGGAGCTGTTTTTT
few	TRBV30	-	TRBJ2-3	CAWSPGSDTQYF	TGTGCCTGGAGTCCCGGTTCAGATACGCAGTATTTT
-	TRBV10-1	-	TRBJ2-2	CASSESKGRRTGELFF	TGCGCCAGCAGTGAGTCGAAGGGCCGGAGGACCGGGGAGCTGTTTTTT
-	TRBV9	TRBD2	TRBJ2-5	CASSVGSSGNQETQYF	TGTGCCAGCAGCGTAGGGTCTAGCGGGAACCAAGAGACCCAGTACTTC